The 25 T cell receptor beta chains below were found in one sample sequenced in a study of glioma-infiltrating T cells. Using RNA template, CDR3s of TCR alpha and beta were amplified with iRepertoire arm-PCR. TCRdb used MiXCR to reprocess the multiplex PCR reads, holding one entry per CDR3 protein. The profile shows under 200,000 distinct CDR3 sequences, about 46% of them singletons. Material: glioma tissue, nonneoplastic brain tissue, or PBMCs (not recorded which). The receptors were gathered from a human donor with low-grade glioma or glioblastoma, undergoing nonglioma brain surgery, or in good health (not recorded which).

This clonotype has ten or more counts. The CDR3 region is CASSTSYEQYF. Here the CDR3 DNA reads TGCGCCAGCAGCACTTCCTACGAGCAGTACTTC. The chain links TRBV5-1 to TRBJ2-7; D is unclear. Trimming shortened V by 4 bases and J by 1 base, and 3 bases separated the two germline ends. Germline lookup yields CDR1 SGHRS and CDR2 YFSETQ. CDR3 size: 11 residues. The full variable domain, its missing parts supplied by reference TRBV5-1 and TRBJ2-7, is KAGVTQTPRYLIKTRGQQVTLSCSPISGHRSVSWYQQTPGQGLQFLFEYFSETQRNKGNFPGRFSGRQFSNSRSEMNVSTLELGDSALYLCASSTSYEQYFGPGTRLTVT.

This clonotype was detected a few times. A much larger clone sits a single nucleotide away, making a read error possible. The chain couples TRBV6-1 to TRBJ2-7; perhaps TRBD1 as D (6 bases). CDR3 length: 13 residues. V shed 6 bases and J shed 6 bases, with 15 bases lying between them. Germline V lookup: CDR1 MNHNS, CDR2 SASEGT. For the CDR3, the DNA is TGTGCCAGCAGCCTACCAGGGGTCGTCGAGCAGTACTTC. Translating gives CASSLPGVVEQYF.

This clonotype has at least ten counts. The rearrangement joins TRBV7-2 to TRBJ2-1; TRBD1 is a possible D gene (5 bases). The V end was cut by 4 bases, the J end by 5 bases, with 15 bases between. This CDR3 comprises 15 residues. The germline V gene encodes CDR1 SGHTA and CDR2 FQGNSA. The CDR3 DNA follows: TGTGCCAGCAGCTCAACCGGACACCCAGACAATGAGCAGTTCTTC. Translated: CASSSTGHPDNEQFF.

The chain employs TRBV14 and TRBJ1-6; TRBD1 is a possible D gene (5 bases). The V and J ends lost 5 bases and 8 bases respectively, with 16 bases between them. Germline V gene data show CDR1 as SGHDN and CDR2 as FVKESK. The CDR3 consists of 15 residues. The CDR3 spells CASSNGGPPHSPLHF. The CDR3 nucleotides are TGTGCCAGCAGCAACGGGGGACCACCCCATTCACCCCTCCACTTT.

The chain's CDR3 is CASSLAGSTNTEAFF. The CDR3 DNA reads TGTGCCAGCAGTTTAGCTGGCTCAACTAACACTGAAGCTTTCTTT. The chain recombines TRBV28 with TRBJ1-1, with D unresolved. This CDR3 is built from 15 residues. From germline, CDR1 is MDHEN and CDR2 SYDVKM. The V gene lost 2 bases and the J gene lost 2 bases, with 12 bases spanning the gap.

This clonotype was detected many times. The V call is TRBV6-1, the J call TRBJ1-6, with D hard to call. V shed 6 bases and J shed 7 bases, with 13 bases lying between them. The CDR3 contains 14 residues. CDR1 MNHNS and CDR2 SASEGT come from the germline V gene. CDR3 loop: CASSPGTTNSPLHF. CDR3 coding DNA: TGTGCCAGCAGCCCCGGAACAACGAATTCACCCCTCCACTTT.

This chain links TRBV10-3 with TRBJ2-3; tentative D call: TRBD1 (7 bases). Germline CDR1 and CDR2: ENHRY and SYGVKD. Trimming pared 3 bases from V and 1 base from J, leaving 11 bases between. The CDR3 contains 15 residues. CDR3 amino acids: CAISEGRGGTDTQYF. Written as DNA, the CDR3 is TGTGCCATCAGTGAAGGCAGGGGGGGCACAGATACGCAGTATTTT.

This clonotype is a singleton in its sample. This could be a read error, since a much larger clone is one nucleotide away. The rearrangement links TRBV3-1 to TRBJ2-3; the D gene is possibly TRBD2 (6 bases). The germline V gene encodes CDR1 LGHDT and CDR2 YNNKEL (reference sequence). Between the trimmed V and J ends, which lost 1 base and 5 bases, there was a span of 10 bases. The CDR3 runs 14 residues. In DNA form, the CDR3 reads TGTGCCAGCAGCCAAGCGGACGGGGGAGATACGCAGTATTTT. Its protein is CASSQADGGDTQYF.

The J gene is TRBJ2-5, the V gene TRBV20-1; 13 nucleotides agree with TRBD2. The germline CDR1 and CDR2 sequences are DFQATT and SNEGSKA (reference sequence). With 7 bases clipped from V and 3 bases from J, the junction kept 20 bases outside the gene matches. The CDR3 contains 19 residues. CDR3 in DNA: TGCAGTGGTGGCAGGGCAATAGGACTAGCGGGAGTTTTCGAAGAGACCCAGTACTTC. Encoded protein: CSGGRAIGLAGVFEETQYF.

This clonotype was observed at least ten times. The rearrangement links TRBV28 to TRBJ2-7; the match to TRBD2 covers 8 bases. Germline CDR1 and CDR2: MDHEN and SYDVKM. This CDR3 has 16 residues. J lost 3 bases, V lost 4 bases, and 11 bases had no gene match. CDR3 sequence (DNA): TGTGCCAGCAGTTCACCCATGTCGGGACTAGACTACGAGCAGTACTTC. Protein sequence: CASSSPMSGLDYEQYF.

Concerning this clonotype: Mismatch with germline at one junction end may stem from a read error. The V call is TRBV29-1, the J call TRBJ1-1; TRBD1 might be the D (6 bases). The CDR3 length is 12 residues. Germline CDR1 and CDR2: SQVTM and ANQGSEA. The CDR3 DNA reads as TGCAGCGTTGGTACAGGGAACACTGTAGCTTTCTTT. This codes for CSVGTGNTVAFF.

This clonotype was observed a few times. The chain links TRBV2 to TRBJ2-1; weak D call: TRBD2 (7 bases). The CDR3 is 12 residues long. With 7 bases removed from V and 8 bases from J, the gap between germline ends came to 12 bases. Germline V gene lookup returns CDR1 SNHLY and CDR2 FYNNEI. CDR3 sequence (DNA): TGTGCCAGCACGGGGGGCTCGGATGAGCAGTTCTTC. Its protein is CASTGGSDEQFF.

This clonotype occurred a few times. One junction end does not reproduce the germline sequence, and a read error may be involved. The CDR3, as DNA: TGTGCCAGCGAACGAGGGGGCATACCGTATGGCTACACATTC. It specifies CASERGGIPYGYTF. The V call is TRBV6-2 or TRBV6-3, the J call TRBJ1-2, with 7 bases fitting TRBD1. Germline V CDR1 and CDR2: MNHEY, SVGEGT. The CDR3 sequence is 14 residues long.

This clonotype was observed a few times. This clone may be a read error of a much larger clone one base away. The V gene is TRBV4-1, the J gene TRBJ2-5; D could derive from TRBD1 or TRBD2 (5 bases each). V was clipped by 6 bases and J by 5 bases, with 25 bases between them. The CDR3 is 17 amino acids. The V gene's germline CDR1 is MGHRA and CDR2 YSYEKL. The DNA of the CDR3 is TGCGCCAGCAGACAGGAAACCCGGGATTGGTTCTTGGAGACCCAGTACTTC. Translating gives CASRQETRDWFLETQYF.

The table lists this clonotype with many counts. The V gene is TRBV2, the J gene TRBJ1-6, with D perhaps TRBD1 (6 bases). The ends were cut back, 6 bases at V and 0 bases at J, with 12 bases in the middle. The CDR3 runs 16 residues. Germline values: CDR1 SNHLY, CDR2 FYNNEI. This CDR3 is CASRGTLSSYNSPLHF. The CDR3 DNA follows: TGTGCCAGCAGGGGGACACTGAGCTCCTATAATTCACCCCTCCACTTT.

This clonotype was detected a few times. This may arise from a read error, as a much more abundant clone is one base away. V and J are TRBV15 and TRBJ1-1; D may be TRBD1 (5 bases). Between the trimmed V and J ends, which lost 6 bases and 5 bases, there was a span of 16 bases. CDR3 length equals 14 residues. Germline V gene data show CDR1 as LNHNV and CDR2 as YYDKDF (reference sequence). The CDR3 loop is CATRRRQGWTEAFF. The DNA of the CDR3 is TGTGCCACCAGAAGAAGGCAGGGATGGACTGAAGCTTTCTTT.

This clonotype is a singleton in its sample. Germline and junction disagree at one end, which may indicate a read error. The V gene is TRBV27, the J gene TRBJ1-2, with D perhaps TRBD1 (5 bases). Germline V gene sequence: CDR1 MNHEY, CDR2 SMNVEV (reference sequence). The CDR3 totals 14 residues. The CDR3 coding sequence is TGTGACAGCAGTTCCTACGGGGGAGACTATGGCTACACCTTC. As protein: CDSSSYGGDYGYTF.

V gene TRBV2 combines with J gene TRBJ1-5, with D possibly being TRBD1 (5 bases). V was trimmed by 2 bases and J by 5 bases, leaving 10 bases between them. The V gene's germline CDR1 is SNHLY and CDR2 FYNNEI. There are 14 residues in the CDR3. The CDR3 sequence: CASSETTADQPQHF. CDR3 sequence (DNA): TGTGCCAGCAGTGAAACGACAGCAGATCAGCCCCAGCATTTT.

This clonotype was seen more than once but under ten times. CDR3 amino acids: CATPNGTANTGELFF. CDR3 nucleotides: TGTGCCACCCCAAACGGGACAGCGAACACCGGGGAGCTGTTTTTT. V usage is TRBV2 and J usage is TRBJ2-2, with 7 bases that match TRBD1. The CDR3 consists of 15 residues. J gave up 0 bases and V 10 bases, and 8 bases lay outside the gene matches. In germline, CDR1 is SNHLY, CDR2 FYNNEI.

The chain is built from TRBV27 and TRBJ2-3; TRBD2 aligns across 10 bases. Germline V gene data show CDR1 as MNHEY and CDR2 as SMNVEV (reference sequence). The J segment lost 4 bases and the V segment lost 8 bases, leaving 6 bases of the junction unmatched. The CDR3 length is 14 residues. The chain's CDR3 is CASSTSGWADTQYF. As DNA, the CDR3 is TGTGCCAGCTCGACTAGCGGGTGGGCAGATACGCAGTATTTT.

The J gene is TRBJ1-1, the V gene TRBV6-1; a possible D gene is TRBD1 (6 bases). Germline V gene sequence: CDR1 MNHNS, CDR2 SASEGT. The CDR3 is 15 amino acids. Trimming left V 6 bases short and J 3 bases short, with 17 bases between. The DNA for the CDR3 is TGTGCCAGCAGGCCCCTTCGGGGGGGGCACACTGAAGCTTTCTTT. It is translated as CASRPLRGGHTEAFF.

The sample holds many counts of this clonotype. CDR3 coding DNA: TGCAGTGCTAGTTCCCCGGGGAGGGAGGAGACCCAGTACTTC. Its translation: CSASSPGREETQYF. The rearrangement links TRBV20-1 to TRBJ2-5, with TRBD2 identical over 7 bases. J lost 5 bases, V lost 3 bases, and 9 bases had no gene match. Germline-derived CDR1 and CDR2 are DFQATT and SNEGSKA (reference sequence). There are 14 residues in the CDR3.

As for this clonotype: A much larger clonotype is one base distant, so this may be a read error. V is TRBV24-1 and J is TRBJ2-5; D is ambiguous. CDR1 and CDR2 from the germline V gene are KGHDR and SFDVKD. The CDR3 loop spans 16 amino acids. CDR3 in DNA: TGTGCCACCAGTGATCCGGGCAGCGTGTACCAAGAGGCCCAGTACTTC. Protein product: CATSDPGSVYQEAQYF.

Note on this clonotype: This clone may be a read error of a much larger clone one base away. This chain links TRBV2 with TRBJ2-1, with 10 bases lining up with TRBD2. This CDR3 spans 16 amino acids. Germline loops: CDR1 SNHLY, CDR2 FYNNEI. Trimming cost V 7 bases and J 6 bases; bases outside gene matches: 12. The CDR3 spells CASTGTRSGRVNEQFF. CDR3 nucleotides: TGTGCCAGCACTGGGACGCGCAGCGGGAGGGTCAATGAGCAGTTCTTC.

At least ten counts were recorded for this clonotype. V is TRBV20-1 and J is TRBJ2-7; D might be TRBD2 (6 bases). The CDR3 has 12 residues. The V end was cut by 3 bases, the J end by 6 bases, with 12 bases between. Germline-derived CDR1 and CDR2 are DFQATT and SNEGSKA (reference sequence). This CDR3 is CSASVPGGEQYF. The CDR3 nucleotides are TGCAGTGCTAGCGTTCCCGGGGGCGAGCAGTACTTC.